Below are 25 T cell receptor beta chains sequenced from a single sample in a study of blood T cell repertoires in COVID-19. Produced via immunoSEQ multiplex PCR; TCRdb's table is partial and in-frame only. The sample yields roughly 45,000 clones, around four fifths seen once. Sequenced input: peripheral blood. The receptors originated from a human donor in a cohort sampled during active COVID-19.

This sequence joins TRBV20-1 and TRBJ1-1, with D possibly matching TRBD1 (6 bases). The CDR3 has 14 amino acids. V lost 3 bases and J lost 1, with 12 bases in between. Germline assignment: CDR1 DFQATT and CDR2 SNEGSKA (reference sequence). CDR3 loop: CSASGGRSNTEAFF. The CDR3 nucleotides read TGCAGTGCTAGTGGGGGCAGATCGAACACTGAAGCTTTCTTT.

The chain links TRBV5-4 to TRBJ1-2, with TRBD1 matching over 10 bases. The V and J ends lost 2 bases and 7 bases, in that order; junction bases with no gene match: 5. Germline V gene lookup returns CDR1 SGHNT and CDR2 YYREEE (reference sequence). The CDR3 has 14 residues. The CDR3 DNA is TGTGCCAGCAGCTTCATGGGACAGGGGTTTGGCTACACCTTC. This sequence encodes CASSFMGQGFGYTF.

The chain employs TRBV5-8 and TRBJ1-1, with D tentatively TRBD1 (6 bases). Germline V CDR1 and CDR2: SGHTS, YDEGEE. V dropped 2 bases and J dropped 10 bases, with 15 bases sitting between them. This CDR3 region has 13 residues. The CDR3: CASSFQSGTSAFF. The CDR3 DNA is TGTGCCAGCAGCTTCCAGTCCGGGACATCAGCTTTCTTT.

Here the CDR3 DNA reads TGTGCCAGCAGCCGTAGCGGGGGGGCCCGGGATGAGCAGTTCTTC. This sequence encodes CASSRSGGARDEQFF. This chain connects TRBV11-1 to TRBJ2-1; 11 positions match TRBD2. Germline V gene sequence: CDR1 SGHAT, CDR2 FQDESV (reference sequence). This CDR3 has 15 residues. Trimming removed 5 bases from V and 8 bases from J; junction bases left unmatched: 8.

V usage is TRBV4-3 and J usage is TRBJ1-2; TRBD1 agrees at 7 bases. CDR1 LGHNA and CDR2 YSLEER come from the germline V gene. V dropped 1 base and J dropped 0; count of bases not matched to a gene: 8. CDR3 length equals 17 residues. The CDR3 coding sequence is TGCGCCAGCAGCCAAGGAGGGGGCCCCACGTCTAACTATGGCTACACCTTC. Its translation is CASSQGGGPTSNYGYTF.

A note on this clone: Other DNA sequences in this sample translate to the same CDR3. The rearrangement joins TRBV4-3 to TRBJ2-7; 8 bases fit TRBD1. V trimming: 3 bases; J trimming: 4 bases; junction bases outside the gene matches: 8. Germline V gene sequence: CDR1 LGHNA, CDR2 YSLEER. The CDR3 has 15 residues. CDR3 sequence: CASSHSGTGEYEQYF. CDR3 nucleotide sequence: TGCGCCAGCAGCCACTCCGGGACAGGTGAATACGAGCAGTACTTC.

J is TRBJ2-7 and V is TRBV6-2 or TRBV6-3, with D possibly matching TRBD1 (6 bases). The CDR3 spans 14 residues. Germline V gives CDR1 MNHEY, CDR2 SVGEGT. The germline V and J ends were trimmed by 0 bases and 3 bases, with 9 bases remaining between them. The CDR3 coding sequence is TGTGCCAGCAGTTACTCGTGGGGGCTCTACGAGCAGTACTTC. Its translation is CASSYSWGLYEQYF.

This chain connects TRBV14 to TRBJ2-3; TRBD2 agrees at 7 bases. Trimming took 1 base from V and 0 from J; bases not matched to a gene: 7. The CDR3 runs to 17 residues. In germline, CDR1 is SGHDN, CDR2 FVKESK. CDR3 amino acids: CASSQGLATSSTDTQYF. CDR3 nucleotides: TGTGCCAGCAGCCAAGGACTAGCCACCTCTAGCACAGATACGCAGTATTTT.

This chain links TRBV9 with TRBJ2-1; maybe TRBD2 (7 bases). This CDR3 region has 17 residues. V lost 4 bases to trimming and J lost 4 bases, with 21 bases between them. The germline V gene has CDR1 SGDLS and CDR2 YYNGEE. CDR3 loop: CASSPHGGGAQYNEQFF. In DNA, the CDR3 is TGTGCCAGCAGCCCACACGGAGGGGGGGCGCAGTACAATGAGCAGTTCTTC. The full variable domain, rest sourced from reference TRBV9 and TRBJ2-1, is DSGVTQTPKHLITATGQRVTLRCSPRSGDLSVYWYQQSLDQGLQFLIQYYNGEERAKGNILERFSAQQFPDLHSELNLSSLELGDSALYFCASSPHGGGAQYNEQFFGPGTRLTVL.

This chain joins TRBV6-2 or TRBV6-3 and TRBJ2-1, with D unresolved. Trimming shortened V by 2 bases and J by 2 bases, and 10 bases separated the two germline ends. There are 15 residues in the CDR3. Germline V gene data show CDR1 as MNHEY and CDR2 as SVGEGT. The CDR3 protein is CASSYHRTAYNEQFF. CDR3 nucleotides: TGTGCCAGCAGTTACCATAGAACGGCCTACAATGAGCAGTTCTTC.

The chain employs TRBV9 and TRBJ1-1; tentative D call: TRBD1 (5 bases). Germline CDR1 and CDR2: SGDLS and YYNGEE. This CDR3 comprises 15 residues. With 0 bases removed from V and 1 base from J, the gap between germline ends came to 10 bases. As DNA, the CDR3 is TGTGCCAGCAGCGTAGAAGGGGTTCGGAACACTGAAGCTTTCTTT. Its protein product is CASSVEGVRNTEAFF.

The chain joins TRBV3-1 (or the pseudogene TRBV3-2) to TRBJ2-3, with 11 bases identical to TRBD2. Unmatched junction bases numbered 5, after V lost 2 bases and J lost 4 bases. The germline gives CDR1 LGHDT, CDR2 YNNKEL (reference sequence). CDR3 length equals 16 residues. The CDR3: CASSQHSGGDADTQYF. The CDR3 nucleotides are TGTGCCAGCAGCCAACATAGCGGGGGGGATGCAGATACGCAGTATTTT.

This clone showed up just a few times. Other DNA sequences in the same sample also yield this CDR3. V is TRBV20-1 and J is TRBJ1-2; 7 bases agree with TRBD1. The CDR3 loop spans 11 amino acids. Trimming cost V 6 bases and J 6 bases; bases outside gene matches: 4. The germline gives CDR1 DFQATT, CDR2 SNEGSKA (reference sequence). CDR3 amino acids: CSAPTGDGYTF. DNA of the CDR3: TGCAGTGCCCCTACAGGGGATGGCTACACCTTC.

The chain joins TRBV6-1 to TRBJ2-7; D is undetermined. V lost 2 bases, J lost 5 bases, and 25 bases lay in between. CDR1 is MNHNS and CDR2 is SASEGT in the germline V gene. CDR3 length: 18 amino acids. The CDR3: CASSEYSAGEHTGHEQYF. The CDR3, as DNA: TGTGCCAGCAGTGAATATTCGGCAGGCGAACACACTGGGCACGAGCAGTACTTC.

The chain combines TRBV12-3 or TRBV12-4 with TRBJ1-2; D call uncertain. This CDR3 has 11 residues. V was pared by 7 bases and J by 13 bases, with 16 bases between. The CDR3 is CASTPPLLPTF. Written as DNA, the CDR3 is TGTGCCAGCACGCCCCCTCTACTTCCCACCTTC.

This clone was counted between two and nine times. The gene calls are TRBV29-1 and TRBJ1-1; 9 bases map to TRBD1. V lost 6 bases, J lost 4 bases, and 9 bases stayed unmatched. This CDR3 spans 14 amino acids. CDR1 and CDR2 from the germline V gene are SQVTM and ANQGSEA. CDR3 nucleotide sequence: TGCAGCGTGGTTACAGGGGGCGAGGGCACTGAAGCTTTCTTT. Amino acids: CSVVTGGEGTEAFF.

The V call is TRBV7-2, the J call TRBJ1-1; no reliable D call. Germline-derived CDR1 and CDR2 are SGHTA and FQGNSA. This CDR3 is 13 amino acids long. The V and J ends lost 2 bases and 6 bases respectively, with 10 bases between them. This chain's CDR3 is CASSLSPGPEAFF. The DNA of the CDR3 is TGTGCCAGCAGCTTATCACCTGGCCCTGAAGCTTTCTTT.

The J gene is TRBJ2-7, the V gene TRBV7-8; a possible D gene is TRBD1 (7 bases). V was clipped by 2 bases and J by 3 bases, with 11 bases between them. The CDR3 is 14 residues long. Germline CDR1 is SGHVS and CDR2 is FQNEAQ. This CDR3 reads CASSLYRGGYEQYF. Here the CDR3 DNA reads TGTGCCAGCAGCTTATACAGGGGAGGCTACGAGCAGTACTTC.

This clone has just one count. This chain joins TRBV7-9 and TRBJ2-7, with 9 bases fitting TRBD1. Germline trimming cut 6 bases from V and 0 bases from J; bases unmatched to any gene: 6. Germline lookup yields CDR1 SEHNR and CDR2 FQNEAQ (reference sequence). This CDR3 region has 15 residues. The CDR3: CASSITGGSSYEQYF. CDR3 nucleotides: TGTGCCAGCAGTATAACAGGGGGCAGCTCCTACGAGCAGTACTTC.

The chain uses TRBV11-2 and TRBJ2-7, with D uncertain. This CDR3 has 13 amino acids. Deletions cut 4 bases from V and 5 bases from J, with 12 bases between. Germline assignment: CDR1 SGHAT and CDR2 FQNNGV. DNA of the CDR3: TGTGCCAGCAGCTCCCCAATCCCCCACGAGCAGTACTTC. As protein: CASSSPIPHEQYF.

The chain couples TRBV7-2 to TRBJ1-5, with D unclear. Trimming left V 1 base short and J 7 bases short, with 5 bases between. The CDR3 sequence is 12 residues long. The germline V gene encodes CDR1 SGHTA and CDR2 FQGNSA. The CDR3 DNA sequence: TGTGCCAGCAGCTTAGACAACCAGCCCCAGCATTTT. This encodes CASSLDNQPQHF.

The chain recombines TRBV14 with TRBJ2-5; D might be TRBD2 (6 bases). Germline V gene lookup returns CDR1 SGHDN and CDR2 FVKESK. This CDR3 region has 16 residues. Trimming removed 6 bases from V and 2 bases from J, with 19 bases in between. Here the CDR3 reads CASRSGTPNPQETQYF. CDR3 DNA sequence: TGTGCCAGCAGATCCGGGACTCCGAACCCACAAGAGACCCAGTACTTC.

This chain connects TRBV4-3 to TRBJ1-1; 7 nucleotides agree with TRBD1. CDR1 is LGHNA and CDR2 is YSLEER in the germline V gene. The trim removed 5 bases at V and 5 bases at J, leaving 5 bases unmatched. The CDR3 covers 13 residues. The DNA of the CDR3 is TGCGCCAGCAGCAGGGGGCTGAGAACTGAAGCTTTCTTT. Its translation: CASSRGLRTEAFF.

This chain joins TRBV9 and TRBJ1-1; D is possibly TRBD1 (5 bases). V shed 3 bases and J shed 6 bases, with 18 bases lying between them. The CDR3 is made up of 15 amino acids. Germline CDR1 SGDLS, CDR2 YYNGEE. DNA for the CDR3: TGTGCCAGCAGCGCGTCCGGGACTCGAACCCCTGAAGCTTTCTTT. Translated, it gives CASSASGTRTPEAFF. Using reference TRBV9 and TRBJ1-1 for the parts outside the CDR3, the full variable domain is DSGVTQTPKHLITATGQRVTLRCSPRSGDLSVYWYQQSLDQGLQFLIQYYNGEERAKGNILERFSAQQFPDLHSELNLSSLELGDSALYFCASSASGTRTPEAFFGQGTRLTVV.

V is TRBV9 and J is TRBJ2-2; TRBD2 matches 7 bases. CDR1 SGDLS and CDR2 YYNGEE come from the germline V gene. The V and J ends lost 2 bases and 5 bases, in that order; junction bases with no gene match: 9. There are 16 residues in the CDR3. This CDR3 reads CASSVEPGGGTGELFF. CDR3 coding DNA: TGTGCCAGCAGCGTCGAGCCTGGGGGGGGAACCGGGGAGCTGTTTTTT.